The clone carrying this TCR beta chain was detected once. As for time point: blood at routine non-recurrence follow-up after resection. The sample comes from a study of spatial heterogeneity in lung cancer. V lost 5 bases to trimming and J lost 0 bases; unmatched junction nucleotides: 8. CDR3 length: 17 amino acids. Germline V gene lookup returns CDR1 MNHEY and CDR2 SVGAGI. MiXCR, applied by TCRdb to the 5' RACE reads, yields one record per CDR3 protein. The table shows around 45,000 distinct CDR3 sequences, with approximately 22% occurring only once. The origin of this receptor is a female donor with early-stage non-small cell lung cancer. This specimen was PBMCs, taken at follow-up. V usage is TRBV6-5 and J usage is TRBJ1-2; 11 bases align to TRBD1. The CDR3 sequence: CASSTGTGGNPNYGYTF. CDR3 in DNA: TGTGCCAGCAGTACAGGGACAGGGGGGAATCCTAACTATGGCTACACCTTC.